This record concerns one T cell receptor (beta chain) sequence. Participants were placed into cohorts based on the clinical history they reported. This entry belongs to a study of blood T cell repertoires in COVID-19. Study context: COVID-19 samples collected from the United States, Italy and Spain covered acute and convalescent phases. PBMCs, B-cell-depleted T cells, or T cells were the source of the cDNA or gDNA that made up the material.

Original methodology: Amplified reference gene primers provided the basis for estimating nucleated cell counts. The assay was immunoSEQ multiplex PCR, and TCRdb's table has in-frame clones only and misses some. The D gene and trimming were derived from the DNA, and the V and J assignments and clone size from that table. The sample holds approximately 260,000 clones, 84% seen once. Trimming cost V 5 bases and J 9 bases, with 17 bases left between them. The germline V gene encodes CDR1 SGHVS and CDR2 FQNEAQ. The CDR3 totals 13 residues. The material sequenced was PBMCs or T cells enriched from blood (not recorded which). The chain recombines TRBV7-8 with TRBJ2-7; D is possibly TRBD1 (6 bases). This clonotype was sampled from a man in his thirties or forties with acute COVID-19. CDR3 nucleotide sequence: TGTGCCAGCAGCCTTCGACAGGCCCTGGTGCAGTACGTC. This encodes CASSLRQALVQYV.